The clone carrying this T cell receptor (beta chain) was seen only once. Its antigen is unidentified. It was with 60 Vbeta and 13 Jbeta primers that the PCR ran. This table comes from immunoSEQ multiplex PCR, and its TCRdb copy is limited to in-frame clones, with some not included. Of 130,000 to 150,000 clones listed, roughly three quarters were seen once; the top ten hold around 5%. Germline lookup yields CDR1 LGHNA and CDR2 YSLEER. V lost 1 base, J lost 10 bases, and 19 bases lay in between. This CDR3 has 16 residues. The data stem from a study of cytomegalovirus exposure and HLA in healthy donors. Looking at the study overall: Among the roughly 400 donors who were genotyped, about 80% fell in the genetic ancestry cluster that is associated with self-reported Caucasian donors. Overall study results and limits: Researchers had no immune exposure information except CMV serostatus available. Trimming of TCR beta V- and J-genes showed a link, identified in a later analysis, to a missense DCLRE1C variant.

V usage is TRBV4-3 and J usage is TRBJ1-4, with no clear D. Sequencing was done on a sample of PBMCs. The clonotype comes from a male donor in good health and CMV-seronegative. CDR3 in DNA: TGCGCCAGCAGCCAAGTCGTCGGGGTGGGAGTGGGAAAACTGTTTTTT. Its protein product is CASSQVVGVGVGKLFF.